Detailed here is one T cell receptor beta chain. The sample belongs to a study of blood T cell repertoires in COVID-19. In the study overall: Spain, Italy and the United States supplied samples that represented acute and convalescent COVID-19.

As handled by the study authors: Amplification of reference gene primers provided the estimated nucleated cell counts. The assay was immunoSEQ multiplex PCR, and TCRdb's table has in-frame clones only and misses some. The V and J calls and clone size are taken from that table; D and trimming were inferred from the DNA. The sample yields 200,000 to 250,000 clones, around 80% seen once. Sequenced sample: peripheral blood. This sequence originates from a woman aged 65 to 85 with acute or convalescent COVID-19.

The CDR3 coding sequence is TGCGCCAGCAGCTTGGTCCTTACGGGAGGGACCGCTACTAAACTATCCCGCTACACCTTC. Amino acids: CASSLVLTGGTATKLSRYTF. J is TRBJ1-2 and V is TRBV5-1; D is perhaps TRBD1 (5 bases). The CDR3 covers 20 residues. Per germline, CDR1 SGHRS and CDR2 YFSETQ. Trimming stripped 0 bases from V and 9 bases from J, with 33 bases between.